This TCR beta chain was captured by sequencing in a study of cytomegalovirus exposure and HLA in healthy donors. The study's findings and limits: It was assumed in the presence/absence analyses that sequencing depth was roughly uniform across donors. When the data were analyzed later, several of the most significant clusters appeared to be linked to common viral pathogens.

A remark on this clone: Its antigen is not identified.

PCR involved 60 Vbeta and 13 Jbeta primers. Only in-frame clones appear in the TCRdb table, and some are missing; sequencing was by immunoSEQ multiplex PCR. The sample includes more than 70,000 clones, under 85% of them seen just once. There are 17 residues in the CDR3. The junction had 9 bases not matched to a gene; V was cut back by 4 bases and J by 3 bases. The V gene's germline CDR1 is SGHNT and CDR2 YYREEE (reference sequence). The chain links TRBV5-4 to TRBJ2-2; TRBD2 aligns across 10 bases. The sequenced material came from PBMCs. This sequence was found in a boy under 18 in good health and CMV-seronegative. The CDR3 DNA sequence: TGTGCCAGCAGCCCTAAACTAGCGGGAAGGGACACCGGGGAGCTGTTTTTT. Its translation is CASSPKLAGRDTGELFF.